Below, 3 T cell receptor beta chains from the same sample are listed, as sequenced in a study of blood T cell repertoires in COVID-19. Method: immunoSEQ multiplex PCR; TCRdb's copy keeps in-frame clones and lacks some. This table has about 190,000 clones, roughly 79% appearing once. Sequencing was performed on peripheral blood. All receptors derive from a man between 60 and 75 years old with active or convalescent COVID-19.

This rearrangement joins TRBV4-2 to TRBJ2-1; 7 nucleotides line up with TRBD2. Trimming removed 2 bases from V and 9 bases from J; junction bases left unmatched: 10. The CDR3 is made up of 15 amino acids. CDR1 is LGHNA, CDR2 YNFKEQ, per germline. The CDR3 here is CASSQKGLGEGEQFF. CDR3 nucleotide sequence: TGTGCCAGCAGCCAAAAAGGACTAGGGGAGGGTGAGCAGTTCTTC.

The rearrangement links TRBV3-1 (or the pseudogene TRBV3-2) to TRBJ2-1; 8 bases are shared with TRBD2. After removal of 10 bases from V and 6 bases from J, the junction contained 2 bases not matched to a gene. The CDR3 spans 11 residues. In germline, CDR1 is LGHDT, CDR2 YNNKEL (reference sequence). The CDR3 is CATAGVNEQFF. CDR3 nucleotides: TGTGCCACAGCGGGAGTCAATGAGCAGTTCTTC.

The genes are TRBV28 and TRBJ1-5; D is undetermined. This CDR3 is 15 amino acids long. Germline-derived CDR1 and CDR2 are MDHEN and SYDVKM. V dropped 6 bases and J dropped 8 bases, with 20 bases sitting between them. The CDR3 DNA follows: TGTGCCAGCAGCCCCCTGGGAGGCCCAAATGAGCCCCAGCATTTT. As protein: CASSPLGGPNEPQHF.